This T cell receptor beta chain was captured in a study of neurological immune-mediated disorders. The cDNA was synthesized by 5'RACE incorporating 10-nucleotide random UMIs. Each CDR3 protein is one row after TCRdb ran MiXCR on the 5' RACE reads. The sample has about 59,000 distinct CDR3 sequences, around 3.4% seen once; the top ten hold about 3%. This CDR3 spans 11 amino acids. The germline V and J ends were trimmed by 3 bases and 11 bases, with 9 bases remaining between them. Ten or more counts support this clonotype. This clonotype was obtained from a woman in her twenties or thirties with multiple sclerosis. Material for sequencing was PBMCs. J is TRBJ2-3 and V is TRBV12-3 or TRBV12-4, with D perhaps being TRBD1 or TRBD2 (5 bases each). In DNA form, the CDR3 reads TGTGCCAGCAGTTTGGGGGATGGGCAGTATTTT. Protein sequence: CASSLGDGQYF.